The present entry profiles one T cell receptor (beta chain) with its context. Those who participated ranged in age from about 18 to 95 years and resided in about two dozen US areas. Cohort 3 donors were reported recovered after two negative PCRs, clearance, or symptom resolution. This sample stems from a study of blood T cell repertoires in COVID-19. Trimming took 7 bases from V and 7 from J, leaving 11 bases between them. This CDR3 contains 12 residues. CDR1 is LGHNT, CDR2 FRNRAP, per germline. As originally analysed: For nucleated cells, counts were estimated from reference gene primer amplification. Measured with immunoSEQ multiplex PCR; TCRdb has only the in-frame clones, and not every one. That table is the source of V, J and clone size, and D and trimming were worked out from the DNA. The sample gives about 150,000 clones, around four fifths of which show up once; about 6.1% is in the top ten.

J is TRBJ1-5 and V is TRBV12-5, with D perhaps TRBD1 (6 bases). This TCR came from a woman between 35 and 50 years old who had recovered from COVID-19. Input material: PBMCs or T cells enriched from blood (not recorded which). The CDR3, as DNA: TGTGCTAGTGCTACAGGGTTACAGCCCCAGCATTTT. It encodes CASATGLQPQHF.